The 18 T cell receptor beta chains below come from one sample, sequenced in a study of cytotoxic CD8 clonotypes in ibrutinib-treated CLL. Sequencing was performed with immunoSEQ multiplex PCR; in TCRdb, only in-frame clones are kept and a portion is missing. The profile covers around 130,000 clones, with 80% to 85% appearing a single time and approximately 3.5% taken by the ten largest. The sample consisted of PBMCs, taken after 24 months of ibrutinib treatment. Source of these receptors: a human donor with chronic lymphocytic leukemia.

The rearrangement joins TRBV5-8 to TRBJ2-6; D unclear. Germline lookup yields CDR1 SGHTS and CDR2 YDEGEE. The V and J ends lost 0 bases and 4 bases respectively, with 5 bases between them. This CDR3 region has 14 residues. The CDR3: CASSLAGGANVLTF. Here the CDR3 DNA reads TGTGCCAGCAGCTTGGCTGGGGGGGCCAACGTCCTGACTTTC.

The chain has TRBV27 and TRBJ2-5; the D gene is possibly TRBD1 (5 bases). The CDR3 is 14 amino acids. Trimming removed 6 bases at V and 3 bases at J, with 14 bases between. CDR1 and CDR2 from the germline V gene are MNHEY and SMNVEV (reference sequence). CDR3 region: CASSTTQGKETQYF. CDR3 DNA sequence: TGTGCCAGCAGCACTACGCAGGGCAAAGAGACCCAGTACTTC.

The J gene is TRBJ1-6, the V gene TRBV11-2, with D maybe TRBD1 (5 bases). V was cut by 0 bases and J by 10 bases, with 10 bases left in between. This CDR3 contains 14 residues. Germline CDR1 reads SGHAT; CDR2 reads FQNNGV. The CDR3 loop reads CASSLDRARSPLHF. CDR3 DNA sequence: TGTGCCAGCAGCTTAGACAGGGCTCGATCACCCCTCCACTTT.

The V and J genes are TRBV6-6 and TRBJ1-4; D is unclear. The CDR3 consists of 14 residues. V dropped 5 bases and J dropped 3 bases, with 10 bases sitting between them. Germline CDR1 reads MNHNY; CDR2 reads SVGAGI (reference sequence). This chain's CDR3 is CASSTVLANEKLFF. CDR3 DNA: TGTGCCAGCAGTACAGTCCTCGCTAATGAAAAACTGTTTTTT.

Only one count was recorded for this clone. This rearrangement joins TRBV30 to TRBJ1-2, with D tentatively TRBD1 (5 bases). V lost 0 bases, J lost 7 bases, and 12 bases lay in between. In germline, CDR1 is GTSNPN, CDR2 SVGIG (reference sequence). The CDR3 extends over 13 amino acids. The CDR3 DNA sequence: TGTGCCTGGAGTGTACTCTCTGGGGGTGGCTACACCTTC. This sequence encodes CAWSVLSGGGYTF.

For the CDR3, the DNA is TGCGCCAGCAGTCAATCCGGAGGAAGAACCTTTGGGGAGCAGTACTTC. Encoded protein: CASSQSGGRTFGEQYF. The V gene is TRBV23-1, the J gene TRBJ2-7; the D gene is possibly TRBD2 (5 bases). TRBV23-1 is assigned to the ORF class and has an uncertain function. This CDR3 spans 16 amino acids. Trimming removed 0 bases from V and 7 bases from J, with 19 bases in between.

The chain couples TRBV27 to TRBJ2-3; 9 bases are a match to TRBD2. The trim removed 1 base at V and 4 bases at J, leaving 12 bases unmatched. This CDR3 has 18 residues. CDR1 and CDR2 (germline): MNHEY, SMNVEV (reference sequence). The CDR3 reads CASSLLGAGGPGSDTQYF. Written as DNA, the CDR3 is TGTGCCAGCAGTTTATTGGGGGCGGGGGGGCCAGGATCAGATACGCAGTATTTT.

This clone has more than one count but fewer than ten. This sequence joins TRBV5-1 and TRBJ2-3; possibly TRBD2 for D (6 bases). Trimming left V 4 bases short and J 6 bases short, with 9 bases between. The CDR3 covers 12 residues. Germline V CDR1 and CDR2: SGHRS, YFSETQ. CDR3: CASSPLADTQYF. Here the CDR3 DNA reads TGCGCCAGCAGCCCACTAGCCGATACGCAGTATTTT.

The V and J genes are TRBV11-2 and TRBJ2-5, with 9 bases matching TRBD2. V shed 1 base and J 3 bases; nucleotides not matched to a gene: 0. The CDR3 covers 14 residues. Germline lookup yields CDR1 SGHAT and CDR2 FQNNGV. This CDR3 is CASSLGGGEETQYF. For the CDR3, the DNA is TGTGCCAGCAGCTTAGGCGGGGGGGAAGAGACCCAGTACTTC.

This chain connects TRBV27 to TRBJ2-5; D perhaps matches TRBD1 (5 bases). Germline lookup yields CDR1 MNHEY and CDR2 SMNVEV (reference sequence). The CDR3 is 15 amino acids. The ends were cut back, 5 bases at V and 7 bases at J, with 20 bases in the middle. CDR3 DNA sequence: TGTGCCAGCAGTCCCTACGAGACAGCCAAGAGGACCCAGTACTTC. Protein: CASSPYETAKRTQYF.

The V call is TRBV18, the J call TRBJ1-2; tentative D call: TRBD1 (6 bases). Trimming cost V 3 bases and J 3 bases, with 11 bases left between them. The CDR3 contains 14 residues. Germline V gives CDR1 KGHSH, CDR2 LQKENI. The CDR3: CASSPVTGDYGYTF. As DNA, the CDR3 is TGTGCCAGCTCACCCGTGACAGGAGACTATGGCTACACCTTC.

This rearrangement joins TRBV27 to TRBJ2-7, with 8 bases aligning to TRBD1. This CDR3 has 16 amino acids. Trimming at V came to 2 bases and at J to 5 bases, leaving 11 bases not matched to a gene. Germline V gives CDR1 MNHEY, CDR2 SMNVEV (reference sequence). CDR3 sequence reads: CASSLTIRQGANEQYF. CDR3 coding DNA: TGTGCCAGCAGTTTAACAATCAGGCAGGGGGCAAACGAGCAGTACTTC.

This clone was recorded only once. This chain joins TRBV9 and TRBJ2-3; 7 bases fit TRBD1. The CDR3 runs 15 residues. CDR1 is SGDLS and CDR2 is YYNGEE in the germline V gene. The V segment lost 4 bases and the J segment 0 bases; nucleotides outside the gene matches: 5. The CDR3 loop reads CASSPRRGSTDTQYF. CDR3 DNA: TGTGCCAGCAGCCCCCGCAGGGGGAGCACAGATACGCAGTATTTT. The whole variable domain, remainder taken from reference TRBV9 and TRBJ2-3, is DSGVTQTPKHLITATGQRVTLRCSPRSGDLSVYWYQQSLDQGLQFLIQYYNGEERAKGNILERFSAQQFPDLHSELNLSSLELGDSALYFCASSPRRGSTDTQYFGPGTRLTVL.

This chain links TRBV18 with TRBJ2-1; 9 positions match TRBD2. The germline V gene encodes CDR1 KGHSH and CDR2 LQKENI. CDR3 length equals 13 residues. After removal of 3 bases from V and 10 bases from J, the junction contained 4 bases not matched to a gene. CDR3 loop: CASSPSSGGEQFF. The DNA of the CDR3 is TGTGCCAGCTCACCCTCCAGCGGGGGGGAGCAGTTCTTC.

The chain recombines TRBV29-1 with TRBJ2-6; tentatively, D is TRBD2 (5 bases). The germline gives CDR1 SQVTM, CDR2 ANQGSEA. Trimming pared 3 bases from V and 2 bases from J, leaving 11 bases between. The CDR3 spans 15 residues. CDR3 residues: CSVDGGRPGANVLTF. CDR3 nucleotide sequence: TGCAGCGTTGACGGAGGCCGCCCTGGGGCCAACGTCCTGACTTTC.

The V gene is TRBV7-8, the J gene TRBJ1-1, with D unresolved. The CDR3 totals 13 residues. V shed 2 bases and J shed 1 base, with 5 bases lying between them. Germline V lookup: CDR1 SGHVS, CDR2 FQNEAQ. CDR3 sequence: CASSLQSNTEAFF. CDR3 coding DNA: TGTGCCAGCAGCTTACAGTCGAACACTGAAGCTTTCTTT.

CDR3 sequence reads: CASSRGGEVKGYTF. CDR3 coding DNA: TGTGCCAGCAGTCGTGGCGGGGAGGTAAAAGGCTACACCTTC. J is TRBJ1-2 and V is TRBV6-5; D is unresolved. CDR1 MNHEY and CDR2 SVGAGI come from the germline V gene. The V end was cut by 5 bases, the J end by 8 bases, with 18 bases between. The CDR3 is 14 amino acids.

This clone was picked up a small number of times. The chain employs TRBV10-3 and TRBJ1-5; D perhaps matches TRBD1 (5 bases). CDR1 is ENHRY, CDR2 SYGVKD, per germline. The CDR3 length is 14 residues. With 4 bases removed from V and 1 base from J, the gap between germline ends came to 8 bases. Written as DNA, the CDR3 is TGTGCCATCAGTGCAGGACAAAGCAATCAGCCCCAGCATTTT. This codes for CAISAGQSNQPQHF.